This TCR beta chain originates from a study of tissue T cells after allogeneic stem cell transplantation. Assay used: immunoSEQ multiplex PCR; TCRdb lists only in-frame clones, some missing. Among 3,000 to 4,000 clones listed, 49% were seen once. Regarding time point: mouse harvest day 14 after allogeneic transplant. Each mouse received 10^7 T-cell-depleted marrow cells plus 10^6 splenic CD5+ T cells by tail vein. Relative to its sample, this clone is medium-sized. Genes here carry mouse names. The sequenced sample consisted of gut tissue. The TCR was taken from a female BALB/c mouse given C57BL/6 T cells with graft-versus-host disease after an allogeneic hematopoietic cell transplant.

The CDR3 bases that were read are TGTGCAAGCAGCTCCGGGACAGCAAACTCCGACTACACC. This sequence encodes CASSSGTANSDYT. The entire CDR3 is CASSSGTANSDYTF. The chain uses TRBV16 and TRBJ1-2, with 7 bases aligning to TRBD1. The read finishes 1 residue shy of the CDR3 end, and the germline J gene is used to complete it. The V and J ends lost 4 bases and 0 bases, in that order; junction bases with no gene match: 2. From germline, CDR1 is SGHSA and CDR2 FRNQAP. The CDR3 totals 14 residues.